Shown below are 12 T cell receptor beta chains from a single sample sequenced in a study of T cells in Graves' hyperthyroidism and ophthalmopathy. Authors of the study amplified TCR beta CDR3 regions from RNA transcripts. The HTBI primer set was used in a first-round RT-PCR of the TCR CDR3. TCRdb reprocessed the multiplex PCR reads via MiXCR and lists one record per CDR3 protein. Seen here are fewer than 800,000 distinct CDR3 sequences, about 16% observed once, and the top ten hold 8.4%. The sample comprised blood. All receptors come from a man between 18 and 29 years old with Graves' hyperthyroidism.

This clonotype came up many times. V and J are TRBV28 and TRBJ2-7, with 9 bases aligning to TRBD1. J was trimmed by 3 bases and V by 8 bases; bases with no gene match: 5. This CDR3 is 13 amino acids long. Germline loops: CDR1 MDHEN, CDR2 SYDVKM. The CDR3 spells CASSGTGYYEQYF. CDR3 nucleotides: TGTGCCAGCTCCGGGACAGGGTACTACGAGCAGTACTTC.

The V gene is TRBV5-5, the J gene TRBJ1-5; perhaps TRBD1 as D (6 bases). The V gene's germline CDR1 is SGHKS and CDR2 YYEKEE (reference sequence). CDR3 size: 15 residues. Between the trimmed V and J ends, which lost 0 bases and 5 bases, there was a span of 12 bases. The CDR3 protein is CASSLVGGQDQPQHF. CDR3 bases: TGTGCCAGCAGCTTGGTGGGGGGGCAGGATCAGCCCCAGCATTTT.

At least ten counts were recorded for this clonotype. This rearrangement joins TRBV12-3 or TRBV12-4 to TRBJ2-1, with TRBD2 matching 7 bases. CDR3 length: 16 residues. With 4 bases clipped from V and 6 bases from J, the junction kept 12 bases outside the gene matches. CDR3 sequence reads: CASSYRTSWGTNEQFF. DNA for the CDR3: TGTGCCAGCAGTTACAGGACTAGTTGGGGAACCAATGAGCAGTTCTTC.

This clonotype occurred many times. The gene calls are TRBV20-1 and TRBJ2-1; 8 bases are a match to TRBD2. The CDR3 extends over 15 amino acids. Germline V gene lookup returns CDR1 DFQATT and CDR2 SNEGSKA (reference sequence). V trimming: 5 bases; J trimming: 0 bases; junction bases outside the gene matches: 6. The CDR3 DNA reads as TGCAGTGCTTATCCCAGCGGGAGCTCCTACAATGAGCAGTTCTTC. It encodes CSAYPSGSSYNEQFF.

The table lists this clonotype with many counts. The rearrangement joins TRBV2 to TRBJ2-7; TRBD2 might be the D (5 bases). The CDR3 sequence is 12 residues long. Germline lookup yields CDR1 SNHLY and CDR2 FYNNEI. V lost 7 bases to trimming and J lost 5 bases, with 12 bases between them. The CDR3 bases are TGTGCCAGCACCCGCGCGGGTAACGAGCAGTACTTC. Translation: CASTRAGNEQYF.

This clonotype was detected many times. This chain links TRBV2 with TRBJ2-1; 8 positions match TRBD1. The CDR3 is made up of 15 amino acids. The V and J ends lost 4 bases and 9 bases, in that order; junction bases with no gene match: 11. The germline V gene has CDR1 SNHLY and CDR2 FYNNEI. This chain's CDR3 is CASSAGTGFYAEQFF. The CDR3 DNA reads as TGTGCCAGCAGTGCCGGGACAGGATTTTACGCTGAGCAGTTCTTC.

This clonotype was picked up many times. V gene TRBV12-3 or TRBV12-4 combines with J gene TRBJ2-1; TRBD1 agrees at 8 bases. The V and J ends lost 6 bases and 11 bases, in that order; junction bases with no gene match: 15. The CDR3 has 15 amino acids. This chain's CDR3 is CASSSARTGSQQQFF. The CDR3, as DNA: TGTGCCAGCAGCTCAGCGCGGACAGGGAGCCAGCAGCAGTTCTTC.

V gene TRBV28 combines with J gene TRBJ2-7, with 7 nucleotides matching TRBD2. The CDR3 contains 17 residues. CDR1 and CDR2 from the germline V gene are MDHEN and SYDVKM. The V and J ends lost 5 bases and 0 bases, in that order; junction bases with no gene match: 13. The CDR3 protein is CASSPANPGTNSYEQYF. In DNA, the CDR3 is TGTGCCAGCAGTCCGGCCAACCCCGGGACTAACTCCTACGAGCAGTACTTC.

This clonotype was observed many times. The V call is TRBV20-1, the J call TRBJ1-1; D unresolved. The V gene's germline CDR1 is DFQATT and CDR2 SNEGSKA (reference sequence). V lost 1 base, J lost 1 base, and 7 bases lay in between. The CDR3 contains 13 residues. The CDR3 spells CSARVGGNTEAFF. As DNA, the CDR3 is TGCAGTGCTAGAGTGGGCGGGAACACTGAAGCTTTCTTT.

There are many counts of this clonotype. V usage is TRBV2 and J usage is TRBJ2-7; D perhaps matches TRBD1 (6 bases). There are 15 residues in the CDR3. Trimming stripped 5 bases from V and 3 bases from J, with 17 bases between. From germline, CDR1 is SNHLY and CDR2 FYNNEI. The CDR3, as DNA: TGTGCCAGCAGTCCTCAGGGCTGGACAGACTACGAGCAGTACTTC. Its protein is CASSPQGWTDYEQYF.

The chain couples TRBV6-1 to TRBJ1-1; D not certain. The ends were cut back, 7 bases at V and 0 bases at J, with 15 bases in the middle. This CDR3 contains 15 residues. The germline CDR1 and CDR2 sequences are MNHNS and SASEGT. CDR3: CASTPPGSMNTEAFF. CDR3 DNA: TGTGCCAGCACCCCCCCGGGCAGCATGAACACTGAAGCTTTCTTT.

The CDR3 region is CSAKVAGTARTGEQFF. The CDR3 coding sequence is TGCAGTGCTAAAGTGGCCGGGACAGCCAGAACGGGTGAGCAGTTCTTC. The V and J genes are TRBV20-1 and TRBJ2-1; 7 bases are a match to TRBD1. The V segment lost 4 bases and the J segment 9 bases; nucleotides outside the gene matches: 18. This CDR3 region has 16 residues. Germline lookup yields CDR1 DFQATT and CDR2 SNEGSKA (reference sequence).